The source of this T cell receptor (beta chain) is a study of long-term antiretroviral therapy in people with HIV. Overall study results and limits: Clones showing expansion before ART dominated the repertoire at all time points. Increased diversity was seen after ART, yet it remained lower than in transplant donor controls.

The United States was where all participants with HIV were treated. V dropped 1 base and J dropped 1 base, with 10 bases sitting between them. The CDR3 spans 15 residues. The V gene's germline CDR1 is LNHDA and CDR2 SQIVND (reference sequence). immunoSEQ v3.0 was run at survey level. Assay: immunoSEQ multiplex PCR; the TCRdb copy retains only in-frame clones and omits some. The table has more than 35,000 clones, 70% to 90% seen once. Comments on this clone: The antigen is undetermined.

This clonotype originated in a woman younger than 30 with HIV. The chain combines TRBV19 with TRBJ2-5; tentatively, D is TRBD2 (5 bases). The sequencing here drew on unsorted PBMCs, taken just before starting antiretroviral therapy. CDR3 DNA sequence: TGTGCCAGTAGTATAGCAGAACGGGGCCAAGAGACCCAGTACTTC. It encodes CASSIAERGQETQYF.